This T cell receptor (beta chain) appears in the sequencing data of a study of T cells after yellow fever vaccination (dated by TCRdb to between 2018 and 2020). Some background on the complete study: The SMART-Seq v4 Ultra Low Input RNA kit was used to prepare libraries from fractions with low cell numbers. Bulk TCR alpha and beta repertoires were sequenced longitudinally to track T-cell clones before and after primary and booster YFV17D yellow fever vaccination. Two healthy male donors, one aged 18 to 29 and one aged 30 to 39 years, were included in the cohort. Bulk PBMC replicates and cell subsets were isolated from blood drawn at multiple timepoints before and after both primary and secondary immunization.

The paper's findings and limits, for the study overall: The study included only a couple of donors, which limits how far the findings can be generalized. After the booster, most of the clones that had expanded following primary vaccination were detected again (roughly 96% of CD4 and roughly nine tenths of CD8), which suggests that memory was broadly maintained. Compared with the primary T-cell response, the secondary T-cell response was weaker but faster, peaking on day 5 rather than day 15. A small share of clonotypes was detected in both CD4 and CD8 compartments, with the overlap likely arising from convergent recombination. Computational filtering was required because FACS-sorted repertoires could contain abundant contaminating clonotypes from the bulk population.

The sample's treatment or condition label, in plain terms: live attenuated yellow fever vaccine strain. A standard Ficoll-Paque protocol was used to isolate PBMCs from peripheral blood. Dynabeads CD4 and CD8 positive selection kits were used to isolate CD4 and CD8 T-cell fractions. RNA was extracted with TriZol from bulk PBMCs, CD4 and CD8 fractions, and dextramer-positive and dextramer-negative fractions. The sample holds a few counts of this clonotype. This clone's antigen is unknown. Per-base qualities were not stored, and no clone one base away is much larger. Sequencing took place on an Illumina NovaSeq 6000. TCR cDNA was made using 5'RACE template switching, a step that added a universal primer site and unique molecular identifiers. Priming of cDNA synthesis was performed from both the TCR alpha and TCR beta constant segments. Libraries were amplified in two PCR steps, with sample barcodes and sequencing adapters added in the second step. Sequencing of libraries was performed on Illumina HiSeq 2500 (2x100 bp) or NovaSeq (2x150 bp). In the paper's pipeline: Reads were demultiplexed and collapsed into UMI consensus sequences with MIGEC, and V(D)J alignment was performed with MiXCR. Using edgeR on replicate PBMC samples, clonotypes were called vaccine-responding if FDR was below 0.01 and the log2 fold change was above 5 up to day 15. Each bulk clonotype received a CD4 or CD8 identity based on whether the sequenced CD4 or CD8 repertoire contained that clonotype at higher abundance. The raw public reads went through TCRdb reprocessing: fastp at Q25, MiXCR clone calling, in-frame beta chains kept. CDR3 protein duplicates are merged, each entry listing the most common genes and DNA. What appears here as the V and J calls and clone size reflects TCRdb's work, not the paper's. Present in this sample are 99,000 or so distinct CDR3 sequences, roughly 5.2% of which were seen just once. About two fifths of the sample is held by the ten biggest clonotypes.

The input for sequencing was CD8+ T cells sorted from PBMCs, taken 10 days after the yellow fever booster vaccination. The clonotype originates from a man aged 18 to 29 who received the YFV17D yellow fever vaccine.

CDR3 protein: CASSFVAGYGETQYF. The bases read TGTGCCAGCAGCTTTGTAGCGGGGTATGGAGAGACCCAGTACTTC. The chain uses TRBV7-9 and TRBJ2-5, and 8 junction bases match TRBD2. CDR1 and CDR2 were assigned from the germline V gene (reference sequence) as SEHNR and FQNEAQ. Reading from cysteine to phenylalanine, the CDR3 counts 15 amino acids. Kept here is only the CDR3 DNA, which spans 45 bases and is read in frame from base 1. V and J are trimmed by 3 bases and 4 bases, and the gene matches miss 7 bases of the junction.